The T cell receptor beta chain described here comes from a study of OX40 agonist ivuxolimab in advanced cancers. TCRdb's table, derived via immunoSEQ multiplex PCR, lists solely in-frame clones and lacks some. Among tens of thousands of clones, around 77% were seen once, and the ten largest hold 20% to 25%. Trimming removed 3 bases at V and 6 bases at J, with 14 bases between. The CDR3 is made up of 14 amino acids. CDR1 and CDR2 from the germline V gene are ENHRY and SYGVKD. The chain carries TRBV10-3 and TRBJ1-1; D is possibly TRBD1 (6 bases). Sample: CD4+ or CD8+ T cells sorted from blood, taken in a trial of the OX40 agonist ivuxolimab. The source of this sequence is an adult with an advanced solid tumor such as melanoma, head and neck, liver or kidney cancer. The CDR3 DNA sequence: TGTGCCATCAGTGATGGTCGGGGGCGCCCTGAAGCTTTCTTT. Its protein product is CAISDGRGRPEAFF.